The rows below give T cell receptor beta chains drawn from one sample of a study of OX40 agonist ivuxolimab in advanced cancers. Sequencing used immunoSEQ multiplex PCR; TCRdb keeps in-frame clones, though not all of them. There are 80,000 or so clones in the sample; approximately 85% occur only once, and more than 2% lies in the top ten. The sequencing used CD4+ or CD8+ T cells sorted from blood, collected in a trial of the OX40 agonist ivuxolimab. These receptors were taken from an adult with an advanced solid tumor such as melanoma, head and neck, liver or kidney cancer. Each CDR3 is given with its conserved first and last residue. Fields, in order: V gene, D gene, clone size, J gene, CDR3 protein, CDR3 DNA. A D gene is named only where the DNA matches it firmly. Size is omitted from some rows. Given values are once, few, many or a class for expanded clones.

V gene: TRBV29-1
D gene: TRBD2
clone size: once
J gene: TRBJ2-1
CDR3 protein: CSVETGTSTFF
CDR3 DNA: TGCAGCGTTGAAACCGGGACTAGCACGTTCTTC

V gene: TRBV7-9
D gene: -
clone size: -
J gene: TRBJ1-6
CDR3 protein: CASSLARADSPLHF
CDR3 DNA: TGTGCCAGCAGCTTAGCCAGGGCTGATTCACCCCTCCACTTT

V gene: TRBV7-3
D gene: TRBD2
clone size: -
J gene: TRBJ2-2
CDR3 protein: CASSLGLSGGAGELFF
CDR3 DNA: TGTGCCAGCAGCTTAGGGCTGAGCGGGGGTGCCGGGGAGCTGTTTTTT

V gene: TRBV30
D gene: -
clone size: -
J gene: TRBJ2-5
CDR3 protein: CAWSLAEYQETQYF
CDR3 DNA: TGTGCCTGGAGTTTAGCGGAGTACCAAGAGACCCAGTACTTC

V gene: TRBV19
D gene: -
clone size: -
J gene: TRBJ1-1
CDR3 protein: CATKPGTPENTEAFF
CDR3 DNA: TGTGCCACTAAACCCGGGACACCTGAGAACACTGAAGCTTTCTTT

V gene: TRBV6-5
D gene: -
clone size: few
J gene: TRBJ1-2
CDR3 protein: CASSRQLFYAYTF
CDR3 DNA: TGTGCCAGCAGTAGACAGCTCTTCTATGCCTACACCTTC

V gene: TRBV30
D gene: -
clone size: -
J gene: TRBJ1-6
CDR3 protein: CAWSPGRDSPLHF
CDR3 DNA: TGTGCCTGGAGCCCAGGAAGGGATTCACCCCTCCACTTT

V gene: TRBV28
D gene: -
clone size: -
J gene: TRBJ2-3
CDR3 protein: CASSFGRGAWDTQYF
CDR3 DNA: TGTGCCAGCAGTTTCGGGCGGGGCGCCTGGGATACGCAGTATTTT

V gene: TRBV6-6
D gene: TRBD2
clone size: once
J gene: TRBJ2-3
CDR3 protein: CASSPGLAGSTDTQYF
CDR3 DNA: TGTGCCAGCAGCCCGGGACTAGCAGGGAGCACAGATACGCAGTATTTT

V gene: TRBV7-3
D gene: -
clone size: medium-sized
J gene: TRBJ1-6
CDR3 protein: CASSLGQINSPLHF
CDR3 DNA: TGTGCCAGCAGCTTAGGACAGATTAATTCACCCCTCCACTTT

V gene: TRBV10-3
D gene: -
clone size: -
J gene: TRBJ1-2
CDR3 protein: CATYREANYGYTF
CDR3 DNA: TGTGCCACTTACAGGGAAGCTAACTATGGCTACACCTTC

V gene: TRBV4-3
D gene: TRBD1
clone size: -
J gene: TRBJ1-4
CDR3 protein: CASSKQGGSEKLFF
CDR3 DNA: TGCGCCAGCAGCAAACAGGGGGGTAGCGAAAAACTGTTTTTT

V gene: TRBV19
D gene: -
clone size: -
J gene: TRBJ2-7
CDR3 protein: CASSIFGEQYF
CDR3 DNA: TGTGCCAGTAGTATTTTTGGGGAGCAGTACTTC

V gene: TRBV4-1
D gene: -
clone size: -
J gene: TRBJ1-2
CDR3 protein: CASSPGYYGYTF
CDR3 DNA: TGCGCCAGCAGCCCAGGTTACTATGGCTACACCTTC

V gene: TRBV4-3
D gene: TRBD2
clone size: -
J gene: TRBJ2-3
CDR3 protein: CASSQEGGAGTDTQYF
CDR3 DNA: TGCGCCAGCAGCCAAGAGGGAGGGGCCGGCACAGATACGCAGTATTTT

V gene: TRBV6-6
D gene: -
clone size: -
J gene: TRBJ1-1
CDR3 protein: CASSYLGGKNTEAFF
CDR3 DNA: TGTGCCAGCAGCTACCTGGGGGGCAAGAACACTGAAGCTTTCTTT

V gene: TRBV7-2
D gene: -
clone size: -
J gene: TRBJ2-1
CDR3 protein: CASLQERWGEQFF
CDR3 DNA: TGTGCCAGCCTTCAAGAGCGGTGGGGTGAGCAGTTCTTC

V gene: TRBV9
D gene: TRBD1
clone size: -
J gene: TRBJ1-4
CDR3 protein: CASSVAEGGSLEKLFF
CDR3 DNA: TGTGCCAGCAGCGTAGCTGAAGGGGGCTCACTCGAAAAACTGTTTTTT

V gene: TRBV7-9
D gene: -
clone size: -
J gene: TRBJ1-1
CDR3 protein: CASSLLGGKAFF
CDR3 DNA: TGTGCCAGCAGTTTGTTGGGCGGGAAAGCTTTCTTT